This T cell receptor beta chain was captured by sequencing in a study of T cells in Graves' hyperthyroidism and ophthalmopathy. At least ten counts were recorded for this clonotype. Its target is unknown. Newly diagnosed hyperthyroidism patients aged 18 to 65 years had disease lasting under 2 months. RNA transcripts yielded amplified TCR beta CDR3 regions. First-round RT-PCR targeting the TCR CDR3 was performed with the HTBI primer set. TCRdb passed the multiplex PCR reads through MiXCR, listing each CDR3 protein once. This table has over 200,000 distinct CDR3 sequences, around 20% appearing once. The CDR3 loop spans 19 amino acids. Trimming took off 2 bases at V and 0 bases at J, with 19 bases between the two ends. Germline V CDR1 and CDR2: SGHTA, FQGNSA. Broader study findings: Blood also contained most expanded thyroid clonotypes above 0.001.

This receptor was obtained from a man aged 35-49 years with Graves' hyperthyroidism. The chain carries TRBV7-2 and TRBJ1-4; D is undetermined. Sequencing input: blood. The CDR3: CASSLKRALYFATNEKLFF. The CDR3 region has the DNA TGTGCCAGCAGCTTAAAGAGGGCTCTCTATTTTGCAACTAATGAAAAACTGTTTTTT.